The clone carrying this T cell receptor beta chain was seen a handful of times. Vbeta (60) and Jbeta (13) primers were used in the PCR. The table came from immunoSEQ multiplex PCR; TCRdb's copy has only in-frame clones and leaves some out. The sample carries 95,000 to 150,000 clones, 17% recorded once. Trimming cost V 1 base and J 4 bases, with 14 bases left between them. The germline CDR1 and CDR2 sequences are LGHNA and YSLEER. This CDR3 region has 15 residues. This record comes from a study of cytomegalovirus exposure and HLA in healthy donors. The chain links TRBV4-3 to TRBJ2-7, with D maybe TRBD1 (6 bases). The sequenced material came from PBMCs. The receptor's source is a female donor in good health and CMV-seropositive. The CDR3 bases are TGCGCCAGCAGCCAAGGACCGGGACAACCGTACGAGCAGTACTTC. Encoded protein: CASSQGPGQPYEQYF.